The clone carrying this TCR beta chain occurred a few times. Antigen unknown. This entry is derived from a study of cytomegalovirus exposure and HLA in healthy donors. Study observations and caveats: The authors listed some 150 TCR beta chains as cytomegalovirus-associated.

The data were produced by immunoSEQ multiplex PCR, yet TCRdb's version contains in-frame clones alone and is incomplete. The data show roughly 250,000 clones, roughly 86% seen once. Germline loops: CDR1 SGHAT, CDR2 FQNNGV. The ends were cut back, 6 bases at V and 2 bases at J, with 13 bases in the middle. The CDR3 covers 15 residues. The donors were part of the validation cohort, which consisted of over a hundred subjects and was separate from the first cohort of about 670 subjects. Sequencing was done on a sample of PBMCs. This clonotype was obtained from a woman in her 30s in good health and CMV-seropositive. V usage is TRBV11-2 and J usage is TRBJ2-2, with D perhaps matching TRBD1 (5 bases). CDR3: CASRYDRSNTGELFF. CDR3 in DNA: TGTGCCAGCAGGTACGACAGAAGCAACACCGGGGAGCTGTTTTTT.